Described below is a single T cell receptor beta chain sequence and its context. No antigen is known for it. With no exception, relapse followed autologous stem cell transplantation in all patients, and brentuximab vedotin exposure varied. The protocol was immunoSEQ multiplex PCR, while the TCRdb copy is restricted to in-frame clones and leaves out a portion. The sample records about 98,000 clones, roughly 80% being singletons. The CDR3 totals 16 residues. Germline V gene data show CDR1 as SGHRS and CDR2 as YFSETQ. V was trimmed by 0 bases and J by 3 bases, leaving 13 bases between them. This sample is drawn from a study of PD-1 blockade in classical Hodgkin lymphoma. The study, taken as a whole, reports: Significant TCR diversity gains by C4D1 occurred in CD4+ but not CD8+ cells. Lower baseline TCR diversity was reported for newly diagnosed patients than for healthy donors.

The chain joins TRBV5-1 to TRBJ1-5; D is possibly TRBD1 (6 bases). This receptor was identified in a human donor with classical Hodgkin lymphoma. Source: peripheral blood mononuclear cells (PBMCs), taken before the second cycle of nivolumab. CDR3 coding DNA: TGCGCCAGCAGCTTGGGGGCGGCAGGGGCCAATCAGCCCCAGCATTTT. Encoded protein: CASSLGAAGANQPQHF.